Below are 14 T cell receptor beta chains sequenced from a single sample in a study of blood T cell repertoires in COVID-19. Profiled with immunoSEQ multiplex PCR; TCRdb holds only in-frame clones, not every one. Among some 220,000 clones listed, 75% to 85% were seen once. The sample taken for sequencing was peripheral blood. The receptors shown here come from a human donor in a cohort sampled during active COVID-19.

The genes are TRBV4-1 and TRBJ2-7; TRBD2 matches 8 bases. Germline V gene lookup returns CDR1 MGHRA and CDR2 YSYEKL. The CDR3 totals 18 residues. The V gene end was trimmed by 4 bases and the J gene end by 0 bases; junction bases not matched to a gene: 14. CDR3: CASSPRSGTERSSYEQYF. The CDR3 DNA follows: TGCGCCAGCAGCCCGCGTAGCGGGACGGAAAGGAGCTCCTACGAGCAGTACTTC.

The chain is built from TRBV30 and TRBJ2-7; TRBD1 matches at 7 bases. Germline CDR1 GTSNPN, CDR2 SVGIG (reference sequence). V lost 1 base to trimming and J lost 2 bases; unmatched junction nucleotides: 5. This CDR3 is built from 14 residues. Written as DNA, the CDR3 is TGTGCCTGGAGTGCCGGGACAGAAACCTACGAGCAGTACTTC. Translating it yields CAWSAGTETYEQYF.

Only a few counts were recorded for this clone. The chain combines TRBV6-5 with TRBJ2-6; tentatively, D is TRBD1 (5 bases). CDR1 MNHEY and CDR2 SVGAGI come from the germline V gene. The CDR3 consists of 15 residues. Trimming took off 8 bases at V and 3 bases at J, with 14 bases between the two ends. The CDR3 sequence: CASGVGEHGANVLTF. CDR3 DNA: TGTGCCAGCGGGGTAGGGGAACATGGGGCCAACGTCCTGACTTTC.

The chain recombines TRBV7-9 with TRBJ1-2; D not resolved. The CDR3 covers 11 residues. Deletions cut 4 bases from V and 8 bases from J, with 8 bases between. Germline assignment: CDR1 SEHNR and CDR2 FQNEAQ (reference sequence). DNA for the CDR3: TGTGCCAGCAGCTCCTATCGGGGCTACACCTTC. It is translated as CASSSYRGYTF.

The V call is TRBV27, the J call TRBJ2-2; D is uncertain. The CDR3 extends over 13 amino acids. The germline CDR1 and CDR2 sequences are MNHEY and SMNVEV (reference sequence). The germline V and J ends were trimmed by 3 bases and 4 bases, with 6 bases remaining between them. CDR3 nucleotides: TGTGCCAGCAGTTTTGGCCTCACCGGGGAGCTGTTTTTT. The encoded protein is CASSFGLTGELFF.

The V and J genes are TRBV29-1 and TRBJ2-5; 7 nucleotides match TRBD2. Trimming cost V 1 base and J 7 bases; bases outside gene matches: 9. This CDR3 has 14 residues. CDR1 and CDR2 from the germline V gene are SQVTM and ANQGSEA. This CDR3 is CSVEGGGLDWTQYF. Written as DNA, the CDR3 is TGCAGCGTTGAAGGGGGGGGACTCGACTGGACCCAGTACTTC.

This clone was recorded a few times. The gene calls are TRBV6-5 and TRBJ1-4; 9 bases line up with TRBD1. CDR1 MNHEY and CDR2 SVGAGI come from the germline V gene. V dropped 2 bases and J dropped 8; count of bases not matched to a gene: 6. CDR3 length equals 15 residues. The CDR3 DNA sequence: TGTGCCAGCAGTTACACCGGGACAGGGCGGGAAAAACTGTTTTTT. Translating it yields CASSYTGTGREKLFF.

V gene TRBV2 combines with J gene TRBJ2-1; D remains ambiguous. Trimming left V 7 bases short and J 7 bases short, with 14 bases between. This CDR3 spans 13 amino acids. Germline CDR1 and CDR2: SNHLY and FYNNEI. CDR3 nucleotide sequence: TGTGCCAGCAAGTACCCAGACGGGAATGAGCAGTTCTTC. The encoded protein is CASKYPDGNEQFF.

The chain carries TRBV25-1 and TRBJ1-5, with D tentatively TRBD1 (5 bases). The germline CDR1 and CDR2 sequences are MGHDK and SYGVNS. The CDR3 is 14 amino acids. Trimming pared 5 bases from V and 3 bases from J, leaving 11 bases between. CDR3 nucleotide sequence: TGTGCCAGCAGTCCACCAGGGCACAATCAGCCCCAGCATTTT. It yields the protein CASSPPGHNQPQHF.

This rearrangement joins TRBV9 to TRBJ1-2; 9 bases match TRBD1. The CDR3 has 15 amino acids. V shed 1 base, J shed 1 base, and the junction held 2 bases outside the gene matches. CDR1 and CDR2 (germline): SGDLS, YYNGEE. CDR3 bases: TGTGCCAGCAGCGTACGACAGGGGGTTAACTATGGCTACACCTTC. Amino acids: CASSVRQGVNYGYTF.

The J gene is TRBJ2-3, the V gene TRBV6-4, with 7 bases lining up with TRBD2. With V trimmed by 6 bases and J by 2 bases, 5 bases remained unmatched. This CDR3 spans 14 amino acids. Germline CDR1 is MRHNA and CDR2 is SNTAGT. As DNA, the CDR3 is TGTGCCAGCAGCCCCGGGGGGATCACAGATACGCAGTATTTT. Protein sequence: CASSPGGITDTQYF.

CDR3 sequence (DNA): TGTGCCATCCTTAATTCACCCCTCCACTTT. It specifies CAILNSPLHF. The chain employs TRBV9 and TRBJ1-6; D is unclear. V was trimmed by 9 bases and J by 6 bases, leaving 4 bases between them. The CDR3 is 10 residues long. The germline V gene has CDR1 SGDLS and CDR2 YYNGEE.

The V call is TRBV24-1, the J call TRBJ2-5; 7 nucleotides match TRBD1. V dropped 3 bases and J dropped 3; count of bases not matched to a gene: 6. The V gene's germline CDR1 is KGHDR and CDR2 SFDVKD. The CDR3 has 15 residues. CDR3 residues: CATSDPRDSKETQYF. The DNA for the CDR3 is TGTGCCACCAGTGATCCACGGGACAGCAAAGAGACCCAGTACTTC.

The genes are TRBV5-6 and TRBJ2-5, with D perhaps matching TRBD2 (6 bases). This CDR3 has 15 residues. Trimming stripped 2 bases from V and 2 bases from J, with 13 bases between. The germline V gene has CDR1 SGHDT and CDR2 YYEEEE. The CDR3 nucleotides are TGTGCCAGCAGCTTAAGACTAGACGGGCAAGAGACCCAGTACTTC. This sequence encodes CASSLRLDGQETQYF. Drawing the rest from reference TRBV5-6 and TRBJ2-5, the complete variable domain is DAGVTQSPTHLIKTRGQQVTLRCSPKSGHDTVSWYQQALGQGPQFIFQYYEEEERQRGNFPDRFSGHQFPNYSSELNVNALLLGDSALYLCASSLRLDGQETQYFGPGTRLLVL.